The T cell receptor beta chain under discussion was sequenced for a study of CD8 T cells in ankylosing spondylitis. This clonotype turned up a few times. The antigen remains unidentified. As the method for making TCR beta libraries, quantitative 5'-RACE with molecular barcodes was used. TCRdb ran MiXCR on the 5' RACE reads and lists one entry per CDR3 protein. The data contain under 950,000 distinct CDR3 sequences, 15% to 20% of them singletons. Findings and limits, study-wide: Ankylosing spondylitis blood seemed to carry a telltale TCR beta motif made of under ten highly homologous variants. Disease-linked clones, CD8+, were relatively rare in peripheral blood. Certain motif variants had earlier been reported in reactive arthritis synovial fluid and blood. The study looked at matched synovial fluid samples from ankylosing spondylitis patients. Disease-linked clones were reported to be significantly enriched there.

The TCR sequence derives from a male donor with ankylosing spondylitis. The sequencing input was blood, either unsorted or a sorted T cell fraction (not recorded which).

The CDR3 region is CASSWNRDTEAFF. The CDR3 DNA reads TGTGCCAGCAGCTGGAACAGGGATACTGAAGCTTTCTTT. The chain is built from TRBV11-2 and TRBJ1-1; maybe TRBD1 (6 bases). Trimming shortened V by 4 bases and J by 5 bases, and 11 bases separated the two germline ends. CDR3 length: 13 residues. Germline CDR1 and CDR2: SGHAT and FQNNGV.